The present TCR beta chain was sequenced within a study of T cell responses to AZD1222 COVID-19 vaccine. The data were produced by immunoSEQ multiplex PCR, yet TCRdb's version contains in-frame clones alone and is incomplete. The sample lists roughly 65,000 clones, roughly 85% occurring once. V lost 0 bases, J lost 4 bases, and 16 bases lay in between. The CDR3 extends over 16 amino acids. Germline CDR1 SGHRS, CDR2 YFSETQ. Study-wide results and limits: Only a handful of AZD1222 recipients were seropositive at baseline. Within unmutated variant regions lay the reported targets of nearly half of spike-specific TCRs. Regions 160-218 and 743-854 dominated among vaccine-associated CD4 TCRs spanning spike.

Recipients boosted at about 4 weeks or about 12 weeks are pooled. For this clone: What it binds is unknown.

Sequences were derived from peripheral blood, sampled 28 days after the second AZD1222 dose. The genes are TRBV5-1 and TRBJ2-5; maybe TRBD1 (6 bases). The sequence derives from an adult who received the AZD1222 COVID-19 vaccine. This CDR3 reads CASSLEQGRAGETQYF. In DNA form, the CDR3 reads TGCGCCAGCAGCTTGGAACAGGGTAGGGCAGGAGAGACCCAGTACTTC.